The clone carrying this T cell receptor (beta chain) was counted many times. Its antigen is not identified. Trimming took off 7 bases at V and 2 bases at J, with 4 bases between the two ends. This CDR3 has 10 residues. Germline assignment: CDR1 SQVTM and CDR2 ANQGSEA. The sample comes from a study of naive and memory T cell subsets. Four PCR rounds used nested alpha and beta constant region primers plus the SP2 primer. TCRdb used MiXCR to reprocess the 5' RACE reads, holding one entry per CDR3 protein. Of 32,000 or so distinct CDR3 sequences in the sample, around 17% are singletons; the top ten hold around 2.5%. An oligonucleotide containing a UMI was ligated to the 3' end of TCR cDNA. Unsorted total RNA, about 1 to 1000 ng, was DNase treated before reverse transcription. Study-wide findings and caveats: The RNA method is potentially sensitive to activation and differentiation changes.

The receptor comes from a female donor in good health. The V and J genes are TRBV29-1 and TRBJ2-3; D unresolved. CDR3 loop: CSAITDTQYF. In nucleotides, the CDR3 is TGCAGCGCCATCACAGATACGCAGTATTTT.